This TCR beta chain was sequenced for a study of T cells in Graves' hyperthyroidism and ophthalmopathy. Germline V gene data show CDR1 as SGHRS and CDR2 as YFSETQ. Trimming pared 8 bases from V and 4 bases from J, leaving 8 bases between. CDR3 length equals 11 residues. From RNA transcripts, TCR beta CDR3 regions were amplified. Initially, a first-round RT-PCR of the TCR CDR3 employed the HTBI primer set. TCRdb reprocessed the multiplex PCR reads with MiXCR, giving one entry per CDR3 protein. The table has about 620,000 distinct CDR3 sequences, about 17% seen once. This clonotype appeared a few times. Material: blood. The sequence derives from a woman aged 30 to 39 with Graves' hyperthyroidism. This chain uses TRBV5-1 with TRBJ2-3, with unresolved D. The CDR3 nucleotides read TGCGCCAGTGCTAGTGCAGATACGCAGTATTTT. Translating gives CASASADTQYF.